Listed below are T cell receptor beta chains from one sample, sequenced in a study of identical twins. TCRdb analysed the 5' RACE reads with MiXCR anew, one entry per CDR3 protein. The repertoire holds 450,000 or so distinct CDR3 sequences, with around 24% as singletons. This same sample was also taken into another study, of T cells expressing NK-cell markers.

The sequencing sample was made of CD4+ T cells sorted from blood. The origin of the receptors is a woman aged 18-29 years in good health. CDR3s include the opening cysteine and the closing phenylalanine or tryptophan. Each record gives: D gene, V gene, J gene, clone size, CDR3 DNA, CDR3 protein. The D gene is left open where the match is weak. Not all rows give a size; the values are once, few, many and, for expanded clones, a class.

d_gene: .
v_gene: TRBV5-1
j_gene: TRBJ2-2
abundance: few
CDR3nt: TGCGCCAGCAGTTGGGACATTTACACCGGGGAGCTGTTTTTT
CDR3aa: CASSWDIYTGELFF

d_gene: .
v_gene: TRBV6-5
j_gene: TRBJ2-3
abundance: .
CDR3nt: TGTGCCAGCAGTTACTCGGATAGACGCCCAGATACGCAGTATTTT
CDR3aa: CASSYSDRRPDTQYF

d_gene: .
v_gene: TRBV20-1
j_gene: TRBJ2-5
abundance: .
CDR3nt: TGCAGTGCCACGGAGGAGCTACGCCAAGAGACCCAGTACTTC
CDR3aa: CSATEELRQETQYF

d_gene: TRBD2
v_gene: TRBV24-1
j_gene: TRBJ2-1
abundance: .
CDR3nt: TGTGCCACCTCTAGAGCGGGGGGGTTCAATGAGCAGTTCTTC
CDR3aa: CATSRAGGFNEQFF

d_gene: TRBD1
v_gene: TRBV7-2
j_gene: TRBJ1-5
abundance: .
CDR3nt: TGTGCCAGCAGCAGGACAGGGTTCGACCAGCCCCAGCATTTT
CDR3aa: CASSRTGFDQPQHF

d_gene: .
v_gene: TRBV20-1
j_gene: TRBJ1-1
abundance: few
CDR3nt: TGCAGTGCTAGAGATGGAGGAGGGATTGGGACTGAAGCTTTCTTT
CDR3aa: CSARDGGGIGTEAFF

d_gene: TRBD1
v_gene: TRBV6-6
j_gene: TRBJ2-7
abundance: .
CDR3nt: TGTGCCAGCAGTCCTCAGGGGGATTACGAGCAGTACTTC
CDR3aa: CASSPQGDYEQYF

d_gene: .
v_gene: TRBV29-1
j_gene: TRBJ2-6
abundance: few
CDR3nt: TGCAGCGTTGAAGGGGCAGCTGGGGCCAACGTCCTGACTTTC
CDR3aa: CSVEGAAGANVLTF

d_gene: TRBD1
v_gene: TRBV12-3/TRBV12-4
j_gene: TRBJ2-7
abundance: .
CDR3nt: TGTGCCAGCACCAACAGGGGGCCCCCCTACGAGCAGTACTTC
CDR3aa: CASTNRGPPYEQYF

d_gene: TRBD1
v_gene: TRBV10-3
j_gene: TRBJ2-1
abundance: .
CDR3nt: TGTGCCATCATGGGACAGGGGTCTTCAGGGAACAATGAGCAGTTCTTC
CDR3aa: CAIMGQGSSGNNEQFF

d_gene: .
v_gene: TRBV12-3/TRBV12-4
j_gene: TRBJ2-2
abundance: .
CDR3nt: TGTGCCAGCGGCCTGTTGCCCGGGGAGCTGTTTTTT
CDR3aa: CASGLLPGELFF

d_gene: .
v_gene: TRBV7-9
j_gene: TRBJ1-1
abundance: .
CDR3nt: TGTGCCAGCGGTATGCTCAGGATTAACACTGAAGCTTTCTTT
CDR3aa: CASGMLRINTEAFF

d_gene: TRBD1
v_gene: TRBV20-1
j_gene: TRBJ2-5
abundance: .
CDR3nt: TGCTGCGCTACCGGCCAGGGACAGGGGGTTGGAGAGACCCAGTACTTC
CDR3aa: CCATGQGQGVGETQYF

d_gene: .
v_gene: TRBV12-3/TRBV12-4
j_gene: TRBJ2-1
abundance: many
CDR3nt: TGTGCCAGCAGCTTCGGACAGTACAATGAGCAGTTCTTC
CDR3aa: CASSFGQYNEQFF

d_gene: .
v_gene: TRBV28
j_gene: TRBJ1-2
abundance: .
CDR3nt: TGTGCCAACCTGGCGCCCGGAGGTGGTGGCTACACCTTC
CDR3aa: CANLAPGGGGYTF

d_gene: TRBD2
v_gene: TRBV3-1
j_gene: TRBJ2-5
abundance: few
CDR3nt: TGTGCCAGCAGCCCGGGACTAGCGGGGGCCACAGAGACCCAGTACTTC
CDR3aa: CASSPGLAGATETQYF